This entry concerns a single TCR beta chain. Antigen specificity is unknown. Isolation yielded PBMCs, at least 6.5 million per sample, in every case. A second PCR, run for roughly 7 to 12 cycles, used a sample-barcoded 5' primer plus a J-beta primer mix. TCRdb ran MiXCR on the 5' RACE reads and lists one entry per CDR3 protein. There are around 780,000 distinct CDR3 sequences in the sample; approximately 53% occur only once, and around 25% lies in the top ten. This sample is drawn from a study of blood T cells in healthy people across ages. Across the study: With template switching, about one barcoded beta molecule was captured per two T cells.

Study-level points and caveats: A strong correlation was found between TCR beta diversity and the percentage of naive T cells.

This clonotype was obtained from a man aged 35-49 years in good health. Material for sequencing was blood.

The CDR3 coding sequence is TGTGCCACCAGCAGAGGAGTAGCGGCTTCACAAGAGACCCAGTACTTC. Its protein is CATSRGVAASQETQYF. This chain uses TRBV15 with TRBJ2-5; D possibly corresponds to TRBD2 (6 bases). Germline CDR1 is LNHNV and CDR2 is YYDKDF (reference sequence). This CDR3 spans 16 amino acids. Trimming removed 1 base at V and 2 bases at J, with 14 bases between.